A single TCR beta chain is shown here with its context. The antigen is unknown. The source of the sample is a study of a mutant IDH1 vaccine in newly diagnosed glioma. Study as a whole: Most had both radiotherapy and temozolomide beforehand; others had only one. Whole-study findings and limits: The vaccine induced immune responses, and these occurred in around 94% of patients. Pseudoprogression appeared unlinked to shifts in leading peripheral T cell clonotypes.

The V gene lost 5 bases and the J gene lost 3 bases, with 13 bases spanning the gap. Germline V CDR1 and CDR2: LNHDA, SQIVND (reference sequence). There are 14 residues in the CDR3. Sequenced by immunoSEQ multiplex PCR; TCRdb stores in-frame clones only, minus some. The sample includes about 30,000 clones, over 75% of them seen just once. Time point described: baseline, week 1 (first vaccination visit). The treatment here: pre-vaccination baseline after standard-of-care therapy. Each tumor in the donors was a new WHO grade 3 or 4 astrocytoma, IDH1-mutant and ATRX-lost. The sequence was collected from a man aged 25 to 40 with glioma. Material: PBMCs, obtained from a glioma patient treated with radiotherapy, temozolomide or both. The V call is TRBV19, the J call TRBJ1-1; no firm D call. CDR3 in DNA: TGTGCCAGTAGTTTGCTACTAAGGGACACTGAAGCTTTCTTT. As protein: CASSLLLRDTEAFF.